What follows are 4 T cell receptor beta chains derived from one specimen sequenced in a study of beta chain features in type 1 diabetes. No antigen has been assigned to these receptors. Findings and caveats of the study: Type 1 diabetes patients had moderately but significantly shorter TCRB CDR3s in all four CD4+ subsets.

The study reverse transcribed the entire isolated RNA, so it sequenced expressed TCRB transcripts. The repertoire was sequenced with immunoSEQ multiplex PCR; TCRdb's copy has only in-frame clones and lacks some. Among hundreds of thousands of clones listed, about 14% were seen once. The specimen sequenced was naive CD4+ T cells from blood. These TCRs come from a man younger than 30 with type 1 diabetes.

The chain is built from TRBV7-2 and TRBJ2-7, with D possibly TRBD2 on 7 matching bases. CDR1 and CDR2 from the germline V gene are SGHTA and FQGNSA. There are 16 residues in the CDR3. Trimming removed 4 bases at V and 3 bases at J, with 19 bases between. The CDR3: CASSSSGAGAHYEQYF. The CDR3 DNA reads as TGTGCCAGCAGCTCTTCGGGGGCGGGGGCCCACTACGAGCAGTACTTC.

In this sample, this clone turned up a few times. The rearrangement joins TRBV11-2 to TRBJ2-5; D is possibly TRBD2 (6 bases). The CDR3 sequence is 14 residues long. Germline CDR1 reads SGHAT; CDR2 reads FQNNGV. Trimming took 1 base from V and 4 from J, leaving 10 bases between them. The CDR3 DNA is TGTGCCAGCAGCTTAGCCGGGGGAGGAGAGACCCAGTACTTC. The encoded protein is CASSLAGGGETQYF.

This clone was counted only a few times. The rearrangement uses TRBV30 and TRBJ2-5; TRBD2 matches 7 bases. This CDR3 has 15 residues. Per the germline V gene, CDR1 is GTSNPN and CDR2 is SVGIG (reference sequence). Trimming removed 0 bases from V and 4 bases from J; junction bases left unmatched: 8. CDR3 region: CAWSVPAGVGETQYF. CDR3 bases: TGTGCCTGGAGTGTACCCGCGGGAGTGGGAGAGACCCAGTACTTC.

For the CDR3, the DNA is TGTGCCAGTAGTAATCCTTCACACACCGGGGAGCTGTTTTTT. Residues: CASSNPSHTGELFF. The V call is TRBV19, the J call TRBJ2-2; D unresolved. Germline-derived CDR1 and CDR2 are LNHDA and SQIVND (reference sequence). V lost 4 bases and J lost 3, with 9 bases in between. This CDR3 region has 14 residues.